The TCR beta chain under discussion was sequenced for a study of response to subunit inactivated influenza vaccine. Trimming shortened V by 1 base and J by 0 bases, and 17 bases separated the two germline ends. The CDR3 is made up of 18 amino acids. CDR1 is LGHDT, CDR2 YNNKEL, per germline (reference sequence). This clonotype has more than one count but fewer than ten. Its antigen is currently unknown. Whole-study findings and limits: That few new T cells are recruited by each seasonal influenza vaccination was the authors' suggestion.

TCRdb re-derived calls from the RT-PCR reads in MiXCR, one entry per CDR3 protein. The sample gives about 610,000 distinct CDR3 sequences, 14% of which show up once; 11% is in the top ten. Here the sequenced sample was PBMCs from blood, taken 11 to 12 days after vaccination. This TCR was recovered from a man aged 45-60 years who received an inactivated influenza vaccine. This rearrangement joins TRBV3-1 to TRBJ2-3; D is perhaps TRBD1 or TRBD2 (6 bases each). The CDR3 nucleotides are TGTGCCAGCAGCCAAGGAAGGGGGACAAGCGGGAGCACAGATACGCAGTATTTT. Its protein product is CASSQGRGTSGSTDTQYF.